A selection of T cell receptor beta chains follows, all from one sample in a study of shared clonotypes between healthy human individuals. Sequencing was performed with immunoSEQ multiplex PCR; in TCRdb, only in-frame clones are kept and a portion is missing. The sample contains about 2.4 million clones, roughly nine tenths of which appear only once. What was sequenced was naive CD4+ T cells sorted from blood. Receptor source: a man between 18 and 29 years old in good health. The CDR3 runs from the conserved cysteine through the conserved F or W. D genes are given only for firm matches. Some rows mark clone size as missing; the rest say once, few, many or name a class of expanded clone.

clone_size: -
v_call: TRBV11-2
j_call: TRBJ2-3
d_call: -
cdr3_nt: TGTGCCAGCAGCTTAGGACCCGGAACAGATACGCAGTATTTT
cdr3_aa: CASSLGPGTDTQYF

clone_size: -
v_call: TRBV6-6
j_call: TRBJ2-5
d_call: -
cdr3_nt: TGTGCCAGCATAAGGGAGACCCAGTACTTC
cdr3_aa: CASIRETQYF

clone_size: -
v_call: TRBV7-2
j_call: TRBJ2-5
d_call: -
cdr3_nt: TGTGCCAGCAGCTTAGGATTCGAGACCCAGTACTTC
cdr3_aa: CASSLGFETQYF

clone_size: -
v_call: TRBV6-1
j_call: TRBJ1-1
d_call: -
cdr3_nt: TGTGCCAGCAGGTACAGGAACACTGAAGCTTTCTTT
cdr3_aa: CASRYRNTEAFF

clone_size: once
v_call: TRBV14
j_call: TRBJ2-7
d_call: -
cdr3_nt: TGTGCCAGCAGCCAAGGCCTCTCCGGCGAGCAGTACTTC
cdr3_aa: CASSQGLSGEQYF

clone_size: -
v_call: TRBV10-1
j_call: TRBJ2-7
d_call: TRBD2
cdr3_nt: TGCGCCAGCAGTGAATTCCTGGGGGGGGAGACGGGAATATACGAGCAGTACTTC
cdr3_aa: CASSEFLGGETGIYEQYF

clone_size: -
v_call: TRBV7-8
j_call: TRBJ2-3
d_call: TRBD2
cdr3_nt: TGTGCCAGCAGCAGAGGACTAGCGGGGGGCACAGATACGCAGTATTTT
cdr3_aa: CASSRGLAGGTDTQYF

clone_size: -
v_call: TRBV5-1
j_call: TRBJ2-5
d_call: TRBD2
cdr3_nt: TGCGCCAGCGGGGACTATTTCCAAGAGACCCAGTACTTC
cdr3_aa: CASGDYFQETQYF

clone_size: -
v_call: TRBV5-1
j_call: TRBJ2-6
d_call: -
cdr3_nt: TGCGCCAGCAGCGTGGGTGTGGCTGGGGCCAACGTCCTGACTTTC
cdr3_aa: CASSVGVAGANVLTF

clone_size: -
v_call: TRBV10-3
j_call: TRBJ1-1
d_call: TRBD1
cdr3_nt: TGTGCCATCAGTGAGCGGGACAGGGATCAAGCTTTCTTT
cdr3_aa: CAISERDRDQAFF

clone_size: -
v_call: TRBV5-4
j_call: TRBJ2-7
d_call: -
cdr3_nt: TGTGCCAGCAGCTTGGCTCCAGGGAAACCCTACGAGCAGTACTTC
cdr3_aa: CASSLAPGKPYEQYF

clone_size: -
v_call: TRBV5-1
j_call: TRBJ1-1
d_call: -
cdr3_nt: TGCGCCAGCAGCTCACAGGGACCAATGAACACTGAAGCTTTCTTT
cdr3_aa: CASSSQGPMNTEAFF

clone_size: -
v_call: TRBV30
j_call: TRBJ1-6
d_call: -
cdr3_nt: TGTGCCTGGAGTGCGGACAAGCCTTCCTATAATTCACCCCTCCACTTT
cdr3_aa: CAWSADKPSYNSPLHF

clone_size: -
v_call: TRBV18
j_call: TRBJ1-1
d_call: -
cdr3_nt: TGTGCCAGCTCACCGCAGAAGAACACTGAAGCTTTCTTT
cdr3_aa: CASSPQKNTEAFF

clone_size: once
v_call: TRBV6-5
j_call: TRBJ2-5
d_call: -
cdr3_nt: TGTACCAGCAGTTACTTAGAGACCCAGTACTTC
cdr3_aa: CTSSYLETQYF

clone_size: once
v_call: TRBV4-1
j_call: TRBJ2-3
d_call: TRBD2
cdr3_nt: TGCGCCAGCAGCCTAGGGGGGTCTAGCGGGGGACCCCTAAGCACAGATACGCAGTATTTT
cdr3_aa: CASSLGGSSGGPLSTDTQYF

clone_size: -
v_call: TRBV4-1
j_call: TRBJ2-6
d_call: TRBD2
cdr3_nt: TGCGCCAGCAGCCTCCTAGCGGGAGCGGGTGGGGCCAACGTCCTGACTTTC
cdr3_aa: CASSLLAGAGGANVLTF

clone_size: -
v_call: TRBV6-1
j_call: TRBJ2-7
d_call: -
cdr3_nt: TGTGCCAGCAGATCCGACCTCGAGCAGTACTTC
cdr3_aa: CASRSDLEQYF

clone_size: -
v_call: TRBV20-1
j_call: TRBJ2-7
d_call: -
cdr3_nt: TGCAGTGCTAAAAGCCAATACGAGCAGTACTTC
cdr3_aa: CSAKSQYEQYF

clone_size: -
v_call: TRBV5-1
j_call: TRBJ2-2
d_call: TRBD1
cdr3_nt: TGCGCCAGCAGCTTTGGACAGGGGCCCACCGGGGAGCTGTTTTTT
cdr3_aa: CASSFGQGPTGELFF

clone_size: -
v_call: TRBV4-3
j_call: TRBJ2-3
d_call: -
cdr3_nt: TGCGCCAGCAGCCAAGACAGTAGCACAGATACGCAGTATTTT
cdr3_aa: CASSQDSSTDTQYF

clone_size: -
v_call: TRBV7-9
j_call: TRBJ2-5
d_call: TRBD1
cdr3_nt: TGTGCCAGCAGCTCCAACAGGGGTTGGGAGACCCAGTACTTC
cdr3_aa: CASSSNRGWETQYF

clone_size: -
v_call: TRBV7-2
j_call: TRBJ2-1
d_call: TRBD1
cdr3_nt: TGTGCCAGCAGCTCTGGGACAGGGTCTTACAATGAGCAGTTCTTC
cdr3_aa: CASSSGTGSYNEQFF

clone_size: -
v_call: TRBV30
j_call: TRBJ1-4
d_call: TRBD1
cdr3_nt: TGTGCCTGGGGATCGGACAGGGGCGTAGAAAAACTGTTTTTT
cdr3_aa: CAWGSDRGVEKLFF

clone_size: -
v_call: TRBV5-1
j_call: TRBJ1-6
d_call: -
cdr3_nt: TGCGCCAGCAGCTTGGAGGGACCCCTTTATAATTCACCCCTCCACTTT
cdr3_aa: CASSLEGPLYNSPLHF

clone_size: -
v_call: TRBV6-5
j_call: TRBJ2-1
d_call: -
cdr3_nt: TGTGCCAGCAGCCACCGGGACGGAACATACAATGAGCAGTTCTTC
cdr3_aa: CASSHRDGTYNEQFF

clone_size: -
v_call: TRBV7-9
j_call: TRBJ2-1
d_call: TRBD2
cdr3_nt: TGTGCCAGCAGCTTAGCGCATGGCGGGAGTTACTCCTACAATGAGCAGTTCTTC
cdr3_aa: CASSLAHGGSYSYNEQFF

clone_size: -
v_call: TRBV5-6
j_call: TRBJ2-2
d_call: -
cdr3_nt: TGTGCCAGCAGCTTGGAACTCCTGAACACCGGGGAGCTGTTTTTT
cdr3_aa: CASSLELLNTGELFF

clone_size: once
v_call: TRBV28
j_call: TRBJ2-6
d_call: TRBD1
cdr3_nt: TGTGCCAGCAGTTTATTGGGGACAGGGGTGACTGGGGCCAACGTCCTGACTTTC
cdr3_aa: CASSLLGTGVTGANVLTF

clone_size: -
v_call: TRBV19
j_call: TRBJ2-6
d_call: -
cdr3_nt: TGTGCCAGTAGCCAACCTTGGGGGAGCTCTGGGGCCAACGTCCTGACTTTC
cdr3_aa: CASSQPWGSSGANVLTF

clone_size: -
v_call: TRBV6-1
j_call: TRBJ2-2
d_call: -
cdr3_nt: TGTGCCAGCAGTGACCCCGGGACACGCCCCGGGGAGCTGTTTTTT
cdr3_aa: CASSDPGTRPGELFF

clone_size: -
v_call: TRBV5-1
j_call: TRBJ2-2
d_call: TRBD2
cdr3_nt: TGCGCCAGCAGCTCACTAGCGGGAGATTACACCGGGGAGCTGTTTTTT
cdr3_aa: CASSSLAGDYTGELFF

clone_size: -
v_call: TRBV27
j_call: TRBJ1-5
d_call: -
cdr3_nt: TGTGCCAGCAGTTTAAATCGGGGGAGCAATCAGCCCCAGCATTTT
cdr3_aa: CASSLNRGSNQPQHF

clone_size: -
v_call: TRBV6-5
j_call: TRBJ1-2
d_call: TRBD1
cdr3_nt: TGTGCCAGCAGTCCGGAATTACAGGGGGGATACACCTTC
cdr3_aa: CASSPELQGGYTF

clone_size: -
v_call: TRBV6-6
j_call: TRBJ1-2
d_call: -
cdr3_nt: TGTGCCAGCAGTCTCGACACTGCTAGCTATGGCTACACCTTC
cdr3_aa: CASSLDTASYGYTF

clone_size: -
v_call: TRBV30
j_call: TRBJ1-6
d_call: -
cdr3_nt: TGTGCCTGGAGTACTGGGCAGGGACACCCTAATTCACCCCTCCACTTT
cdr3_aa: CAWSTGQGHPNSPLHF

clone_size: -
v_call: TRBV9
j_call: TRBJ2-4
d_call: -
cdr3_nt: TGTGCCAGCAGCGCAGGGAGCGCCAAAAACATTCAGTACTTC
cdr3_aa: CASSAGSAKNIQYF

clone_size: -
v_call: TRBV6-1
j_call: TRBJ2-1
d_call: -
cdr3_nt: TGTGCCAGCAGTGAATATAAGACCCCAGGAGAGCAGTTCTTC
cdr3_aa: CASSEYKTPGEQFF

clone_size: -
v_call: TRBV6-6
j_call: TRBJ1-1
d_call: -
cdr3_nt: TGTGCCAGCAGGCTTAGAAGCTCGAACACTGAAGCTTTCTTT
cdr3_aa: CASRLRSSNTEAFF

clone_size: -
v_call: TRBV7-6
j_call: TRBJ1-1
d_call: -
cdr3_nt: TGTGCCAGCAGCTTGACCGGGGGGGTCACTGAAGCTTTCTTT
cdr3_aa: CASSLTGGVTEAFF

clone_size: -
v_call: TRBV5-1
j_call: TRBJ2-3
d_call: -
cdr3_nt: TGCGCCAGCAGCGTGGCTAGCACAGATACGCAGTATTTT
cdr3_aa: CASSVASTDTQYF

clone_size: once
v_call: TRBV5-1
j_call: TRBJ2-2
d_call: -
cdr3_nt: TGCGCCAGCAGCTTGGATGGGTCAGGGGAGCTGTTTTTT
cdr3_aa: CASSLDGSGELFF

clone_size: few
v_call: TRBV20-1
j_call: TRBJ1-1
d_call: -
cdr3_nt: TGCAGTGCTCCTACCACAGGGGAAGCTTTCTTT
cdr3_aa: CSAPTTGEAFF

clone_size: -
v_call: TRBV7-9
j_call: TRBJ2-7
d_call: TRBD2
cdr3_nt: TGTGCCAGACGGGGGGACTCCTACGAGCAGTACTTC
cdr3_aa: CARRGDSYEQYF

clone_size: once
v_call: TRBV7-2
j_call: TRBJ1-1
d_call: -
cdr3_nt: TGTGCCAGCAGCTACGTCGGAGGCCAAGCTTTCTTT
cdr3_aa: CASSYVGGQAFF

clone_size: few
v_call: TRBV6-1
j_call: TRBJ1-6
d_call: TRBD1
cdr3_nt: TGTGCCAGCAGTGGACAGGGACAGATTGACCACTTT
cdr3_aa: CASSGQGQIDHF